The rows below give T cell receptor beta chains drawn from one sample of a study of blood T cell repertoires in COVID-19. Repertoires were generated with immunoSEQ multiplex PCR, while TCRdb's copy carries only in-frame clones and drops some. This repertoire shows a few hundred thousand clones, 80% to 90% found once; its top ten account for 0.95% to 1.2%. Sequenced input: PBMCs or T cells enriched from blood (not recorded which). These receptor sequences come from a man aged 25 to 40 who had recovered from COVID-19. Each CDR3 is given with its conserved first and last residue. Fields, in order: clone size, J gene, V gene, D gene, CDR3 protein, CDR3 DNA. D genes are given only for firm matches. The listing skips clone size in some rows; elsewhere it reads once, few, many or a size class.

>.|TRBJ2-7|TRBV6-2/TRBV6-3|TRBD2
CASSSKISVGLAGTDFYEQYF
TGTGCCAGCAGTTCGAAAATATCCGTGGGACTAGCGGGTACAGATTTCTACGAGCAGTACTTC
>.|TRBJ2-7|TRBV12-3/TRBV12-4|.
CASGNSGSYEQYF
TGTGCCAGTGGGAACAGCGGGTCTTACGAGCAGTACTTC
>once|TRBJ1-2|TRBV4-1|.
CASSQLPIQGDYGYTF
TGCGCCAGCAGCCAATTACCCATACAGGGAGACTATGGCTACACCTTC
>.|TRBJ1-1|TRBV9|.
CASSAQGGALNTEAFF
TGTGCCAGCAGCGCCCAGGGTGGGGCATTGAACACTGAAGCTTTCTTT
>.|TRBJ2-6|TRBV4-1|.
CASSQVGSRASGANVLTF
TGCGCCAGCAGCCAAGTTGGAAGCAGGGCGTCTGGGGCCAACGTCCTGACTTTC
>.|TRBJ2-1|TRBV29-1|.
CSVGWHGEWEQFF
TGCAGCGTTGGTTGGCACGGGGAGTGGGAGCAGTTCTTC
>once|TRBJ1-2|TRBV5-8|.
CASSFGTSPNYGYTF
TGTGCCAGCAGCTTCGGGACAAGCCCTAACTATGGCTACACCTTC
>.|TRBJ1-6|TRBV4-1|TRBD1
CASSQDRGTSPLHF
TGCGCCAGCAGCCAAGACAGGGGGACTTCACCCCTCCACTTT
>once|TRBJ2-7|TRBV5-1|TRBD1
CASSQEQGGLLEQYF
TGCGCCAGCAGCCAAGAACAGGGGGGACTTCTGGAGCAGTACTTC
>once|TRBJ2-7|TRBV7-9|TRBD2
CASSDGLASYEQYF
TGTGCCAGCAGCGACGGACTAGCGAGCTACGAGCAGTACTTC
>.|TRBJ2-7|TRBV28|TRBD1
CASSLRRQGNNEQYF
TGTGCCAGCAGTCTCCGGCGACAGGGGAATAACGAGCAGTACTTC
>.|TRBJ2-1|TRBV9|TRBD2
CASSPPGTSVYSEQFF
TGTGCCAGCAGCCCCCCCGGGACTAGCGTTTACAGTGAGCAGTTCTTC
>.|TRBJ2-3|TRBV7-2|TRBD2
CASGLAGGVDTQYF
TGTGCCAGCGGTCTAGCGGGAGGGGTAGATACGCAGTATTTT
>.|TRBJ1-2|TRBV4-2|.
CASSPGDRGYTF
TGTGCCAGCAGCCCGGGGGACCGAGGCTACACCTTC
>.|TRBJ1-2|TRBV2|.
CASSEWGRNGYTF
TGTGCCAGCAGTGAATGGGGGAGGAATGGCTACACCTTC
>.|TRBJ2-2|TRBV19|.
CASSIFPNKRAGELFF
TGTGCCAGTAGTATTTTCCCGAATAAGCGAGCCGGGGAGCTGTTTTTT
>.|TRBJ2-7|TRBV5-4|TRBD1
CASNLGGQGFVEQYF
TGTGCCAGCAACCTCGGGGGACAGGGTTTTGTCGAGCAGTACTTC
>.|TRBJ1-1|TRBV29-1|TRBD1
CSVEGWDREFMNTEAFF
TGCAGCGTTGAAGGATGGGACAGGGAATTCATGAACACTGAAGCTTTCTTT
>.|TRBJ2-2|TRBV7-2|TRBD1
CASSYRGTGVHTGELFF
TGTGCCAGCAGCTACCGAGGGACAGGGGTACACACCGGGGAGCTGTTTTTT
>once|TRBJ2-1|TRBV19|TRBD2
CASSIVSSGRARNEQFF
TGTGCCAGTAGTATAGTTTCCAGCGGGAGGGCACGCAATGAGCAGTTCTTC
>.|TRBJ2-1|TRBV7-9|.
CASLGGNEQFF
TGTGCCAGCTTAGGGGGTAATGAGCAGTTCTTC
>.|TRBJ1-1|TRBV4-1|.
CASSQAGGFRDTEAFF
TGCGCCAGCAGCCAAGCCGGCGGATTCAGGGACACTGAAGCTTTCTTT
>.|TRBJ2-3|TRBV6-6|.
CASNGAGSGDTQYF
TGTGCCAGCAACGGCGCGGGTTCGGGAGATACGCAGTATTTT
>.|TRBJ2-7|TRBV2|.
CASMRERVSSYEQYF
TGTGCCAGCATGAGGGAGCGGGTGAGCTCCTACGAGCAGTACTTC
>.|TRBJ2-5|TRBV14|TRBD2
CASSQDLLAQETQYF
TGTGCCAGCAGCCAAGATCTACTAGCGCAAGAGACCCAGTACTTC
>.|TRBJ2-7|TRBV12-3/TRBV12-4|.
CASSQGMNEQYF
TGTGCCAGTTCACAGGGTATGAACGAGCAGTACTTC
>.|TRBJ2-3|TRBV10-1|.
CASSEFAGLVRYF
TGCGCCAGCAGTGAGTTCGCAGGGCTCGTCCGGTATTTT
>.|TRBJ2-3|TRBV18|.
CASSQGADTQYF
TGTGCCAGCTCACAGGGGGCAGATACGCAGTATTTT
>.|TRBJ2-1|TRBV5-5|TRBD2
CASSLTGTSGYNEQFF
TGTGCCAGCAGCTTGACCGGGACTAGCGGTTACAATGAGCAGTTCTTC
>.|TRBJ2-1|TRBV11-2|.
CASSRTPSDEQFF
TGTGCCAGTAGTCGGACTCCCTCAGATGAGCAGTTCTTC